The 12 T cell receptor beta chains below were found in one sample sequenced in a study of T cells in Graves' hyperthyroidism and ophthalmopathy. TCR beta CDR3 region amplification was performed from RNA transcripts. In the first-round RT-PCR of the TCR CDR3, the HTBI primer set was used. TCRdb reprocessed the multiplex PCR reads via MiXCR and lists one record per CDR3 protein. The sample lists more than 300,000 distinct CDR3 sequences, approximately 13% occurring once. Sequenced input: blood. The source is a woman aged 18-29 years with Graves' hyperthyroidism.

This clonotype occurred many times. This rearrangement joins TRBV12-3 or TRBV12-4 to TRBJ2-2; TRBD2 agrees at 12 bases. The CDR3 totals 15 residues. V shed 4 bases, J shed 5 bases, and the junction held 2 bases outside the gene matches. The CDR3 bases are TGTGCCAGCAGTTACCTAGCGGGAGGGACCGGGGAGCTGTTTTTT. Its translation: CASSYLAGGTGELFF.

This clonotype was observed at least ten times. This chain joins TRBV28 and TRBJ1-6; tentatively, D is TRBD1 (6 bases). The germline V gene has CDR1 MDHEN and CDR2 SYDVKM. The CDR3 has 16 amino acids. V lost 6 bases to trimming and J lost 5 bases, with 17 bases between them. The CDR3 loop is CASSSGARGHNSPLHF. The DNA for the CDR3 is TGTGCCAGCAGCTCGGGGGCTCGAGGGCATAATTCACCCCTCCACTTT.

Ten or more counts support this clonotype. V and J are TRBV5-1 and TRBJ2-3; 10 bases match TRBD2. Germline V CDR1 and CDR2: SGHRS, YFSETQ. CDR3 length: 17 amino acids. Trimming at V came to 2 bases and at J to 2 bases, leaving 8 bases not matched to a gene. Written as DNA, the CDR3 is TGCGCCAGCAGCTTACACCTCACTAGCGGGGCCACAGATACGCAGTATTTT. Translating gives CASSLHLTSGATDTQYF.

The rearrangement uses TRBV18 and TRBJ2-1; maybe TRBD1 (6 bases). Germline CDR1 reads KGHSH; CDR2 reads LQKENI. The CDR3 has 14 amino acids. CDR3 sequence reads: CARSPGTKINEQFF. The CDR3 DNA reads TGTGCTAGATCACCTGGGACAAAAATTAATGAGCAGTTCTTC. Supplemented by reference TRBV18 and TRBJ2-1, the full variable domain reads NAGVMQNPRHLVRRRGQEARLRCSPMKGHSHVYWYRQLPEEGLKFMVYLQKENIIDESGMPKERFSAEFPKEGPSILRIQQVVRGDSAAYFCARSPGTKINEQFFGPGTRLTVL.

This clonotype was found many times. V usage is TRBV11-3 and J usage is TRBJ2-1; 9 nucleotides agree with TRBD1. CDR1 is SGHNT and CDR2 is YENEEA in the germline V gene. The trim removed 2 bases at V and 6 bases at J, leaving 5 bases unmatched. The CDR3 runs 15 residues. The CDR3 loop is CASSLTGQGFNEQFF. The DNA for the CDR3 is TGTGCCAGCAGCTTAACGGGACAGGGCTTCAATGAGCAGTTCTTC.

The genes are TRBV6-2 or TRBV6-3 and TRBJ2-5; no clear D. CDR3 length equals 12 residues. CDR1 is MNHEY, CDR2 SVGEGT, per germline. The V end was cut by 4 bases, the J end by 6 bases, with 9 bases between. CDR3 sequence (DNA): TGTGCCAGCAGTTTTCCGGACCAGACCCAGTACTTC. The encoded protein is CASSFPDQTQYF.

This clonotype appeared many times. V is TRBV28 and J is TRBJ2-1, with D possibly matching TRBD1 (6 bases). Germline CDR1 MDHEN, CDR2 SYDVKM. Deletions cut 2 bases from V and 9 bases from J, with 17 bases between. The CDR3 has 15 residues. CDR3 DNA sequence: TGTGCCAGCAGTTTAAGGGGTGGGGGCTTAGGTGAGCAGTTCTTC. Translation: CASSLRGGGLGEQFF.

The chain links TRBV10-3 to TRBJ2-7, with D perhaps matching TRBD2 (6 bases). V shed 4 bases and J shed 7 bases, with 17 bases lying between them. CDR1 and CDR2 from the germline V gene are ENHRY and SYGVKD. There are 14 residues in the CDR3. The CDR3 here is CAISGLSGRLEQYF. CDR3 in DNA: TGTGCCATCAGTGGCTTAAGCGGGCGGCTGGAGCAGTACTTC.

The chain has TRBV27 and TRBJ2-2; 9 nucleotides line up with TRBD1. With 3 bases clipped from V and 4 bases from J, the junction kept 9 bases outside the gene matches. This CDR3 comprises 17 residues. Germline-derived CDR1 and CDR2 are MNHEY and SMNVEV (reference sequence). The CDR3 spells CASSFGNRGPSTGELFF. In nucleotides, the CDR3 is TGTGCCAGCAGTTTTGGGAACAGGGGGCCCAGCACCGGGGAGCTGTTTTTT.

There are many counts of this clonotype. The J gene is TRBJ2-7, the V gene TRBV28; D gene uncertain. The CDR3 sequence is 10 residues long. V shed 10 bases and J shed 2 bases, with 6 bases lying between them. Germline V CDR1 and CDR2: MDHEN, SYDVKM. The CDR3 is CATGPYEQYF. CDR3 DNA: TGTGCCACCGGTCCCTACGAGCAGTACTTC.

The J gene is TRBJ1-5, the V gene TRBV20-1; D may be TRBD1 (5 bases). This CDR3 spans 17 amino acids. Germline V gives CDR1 DFQATT, CDR2 SNEGSKA (reference sequence). Trimming shortened V by 3 bases and J by 4 bases, and 22 bases separated the two germline ends. DNA of the CDR3: TGCAGTGCTAGTATGTCGGGCAGGGTGTGGGATAATCAGCCCCAGCATTTT. This translates into CSASMSGRVWDNQPQHF.

This clonotype was found many times. The V call is TRBV28, the J call TRBJ2-1; 7 bases agree with TRBD1. The CDR3 loop spans 18 amino acids. V lost 2 bases and J lost 4; bases outside the gene matches: 14. Germline CDR1 reads MDHEN; CDR2 reads SYDVKM. For the CDR3, the DNA is TGTGCCAGCAGTTTAAGGGCAACAGGGGATGTGTTTTACAATGAGCAGTTCTTC. Translation: CASSLRATGDVFYNEQFF.